A selection of T cell receptor beta chains follows, all from one sample in a study of blood T cell repertoires in COVID-19. Some clones are missing from TCRdb's copy, which holds only in-frame ones; the method was immunoSEQ multiplex PCR. The sample comprises 100,000 to 150,000 clones, roughly four fifths of which are singletons, and about 12% rests with the top ten. The sequenced material came from peripheral blood. These TCRs come from a woman aged 55-75 years with acute or convalescent COVID-19. Each CDR3 is given with its conserved first and last residue. A D gene is named only where the DNA matches it firmly. The size field is filled for only some rows; it gives once, few, many or a size class.

d_gene: TRBD2
j_gene: TRBJ2-3
abundance: .
v_gene: TRBV6-5
CDR3nt: TGTGCCAGCAGTTGGACTAGTACATCAGATACGCAGTATTTT
CDR3aa: CASSWTSTSDTQYF

d_gene: .
j_gene: TRBJ2-7
abundance: .
v_gene: TRBV5-1
CDR3nt: TGCGCCAGCAGCTTGGGAGGGACCTACGAGCAGTACTTC
CDR3aa: CASSLGGTYEQYF

d_gene: .
j_gene: TRBJ1-2
abundance: .
v_gene: TRBV7-9
CDR3nt: TGTGCCAGCAGCTTAGCTACGGACTATGGCTACACCTTC
CDR3aa: CASSLATDYGYTF

d_gene: TRBD2
j_gene: TRBJ2-3
abundance: .
v_gene: TRBV10-2
CDR3nt: TGCGCCAGCGTGGGACTAAAGGTCACAGATACGCAGTATTTT
CDR3aa: CASVGLKVTDTQYF

d_gene: TRBD1
j_gene: TRBJ1-4
abundance: .
v_gene: TRBV7-9
CDR3nt: TGTGCCAGCAGCTTCAGGGGGTCTAATGAAAAACTGTTTTTT
CDR3aa: CASSFRGSNEKLFF

d_gene: .
j_gene: TRBJ1-3
abundance: .
v_gene: TRBV24-1
CDR3nt: TGTGCCACCAGTGATCGAGGGGGTGGAAACACCATATATTTT
CDR3aa: CATSDRGGGNTIYF

d_gene: TRBD1
j_gene: TRBJ1-1
abundance: .
v_gene: TRBV10-3
CDR3nt: TGTGCCATCAGGAAGGGGGCCGAGAGGAACACTGAAGCTTTCTTT
CDR3aa: CAIRKGAERNTEAFF

d_gene: .
j_gene: TRBJ1-1
abundance: .
v_gene: TRBV3-1/TRBV3-2
CDR3nt: TGTGCCAGCAGCCCTACGGGGAGATTGAACACTGAAGCTTTCTTT
CDR3aa: CASSPTGRLNTEAFF

d_gene: .
j_gene: TRBJ1-2
abundance: .
v_gene: TRBV12-3/TRBV12-4
CDR3nt: TGTGCCAGCAGTTCTTTGGCTCAGGTCAACACCTTC
CDR3aa: CASSSLAQVNTF

d_gene: TRBD2
j_gene: TRBJ2-3
abundance: .
v_gene: TRBV10-1
CDR3nt: TGCGCCAGCTCCGGGACTAGCGGGGGGGGATCAGATACGCAGTATTTT
CDR3aa: CASSGTSGGGSDTQYF

d_gene: .
j_gene: TRBJ1-5
abundance: .
v_gene: TRBV13
CDR3nt: TGTGCCAGCAGCGCGCGCGGTGGGCCCCAGCATTTT
CDR3aa: CASSARGGPQHF

d_gene: .
j_gene: TRBJ2-2
abundance: .
v_gene: TRBV5-1
CDR3nt: TGCGCCAGCGGCGGAGGCCCCCTCGCGAACACCGGGGAGCTGTTTTTT
CDR3aa: CASGGGPLANTGELFF

d_gene: .
j_gene: TRBJ1-3
abundance: .
v_gene: TRBV30
CDR3nt: TGTGCCTGGAGTGTACTAGTCCCCAACTCTGGAAACACCATATATTTT
CDR3aa: CAWSVLVPNSGNTIYF

d_gene: .
j_gene: TRBJ2-5
abundance: .
v_gene: TRBV6-5
CDR3nt: TGTGCCAGCCAAACTAGTCCCCCTCCAGAGACCCAGTACTTC
CDR3aa: CASQTSPPPETQYF

d_gene: TRBD1
j_gene: TRBJ1-2
abundance: .
v_gene: TRBV9
CDR3nt: TGTGCCAGCAGCCTTGAGGGCAGGGGGCACCAGGTCAATGGCTACACCTTC
CDR3aa: CASSLEGRGHQVNGYTF

d_gene: .
j_gene: TRBJ2-5
abundance: .
v_gene: TRBV3-1/TRBV3-2
CDR3nt: TGTGCCAGCAGCCAAGCTCTGACAGTGGGGGAGACCCAGTACTTC
CDR3aa: CASSQALTVGETQYF

d_gene: TRBD1
j_gene: TRBJ1-2
abundance: .
v_gene: TRBV12-5
CDR3nt: TGTGCTAGTGTTCCGGACAGGGGGCCCCTAAACTATGGCTACACCTTC
CDR3aa: CASVPDRGPLNYGYTF

d_gene: .
j_gene: TRBJ1-1
abundance: .
v_gene: TRBV18
CDR3nt: TGTGCCAGCTCACCAGACAGATACACTGAAGCTTTCTTT
CDR3aa: CASSPDRYTEAFF

d_gene: TRBD2
j_gene: TRBJ2-5
abundance: .
v_gene: TRBV24-1
CDR3nt: TGTGCCACCAGTGGGGCTAGCGGAGGCCAAGAGACCCAGTACTTC
CDR3aa: CATSGASGGQETQYF

d_gene: TRBD2
j_gene: TRBJ2-1
abundance: .
v_gene: TRBV15
CDR3nt: TGTGCCACCAGGCCAGCGGGGGGCATTAACCACAATGAGCAGTTCTTC
CDR3aa: CATRPAGGINHNEQFF

d_gene: TRBD1
j_gene: TRBJ1-6
abundance: .
v_gene: TRBV7-2
CDR3nt: TGTGCCAGCAGCTCAGCCGGACAGGCCCATTCACCCCTCCACTTT
CDR3aa: CASSSAGQAHSPLHF

d_gene: .
j_gene: TRBJ1-1
abundance: .
v_gene: TRBV7-9
CDR3nt: TGTGCCAGCAGCTCCAGGGTAAACACTGAAGCTTTCTTT
CDR3aa: CASSSRVNTEAFF

d_gene: TRBD1
j_gene: TRBJ1-2
abundance: .
v_gene: TRBV7-9
CDR3nt: TGTGCCACACTTACAGGGGAGAGTGGCTACACCTTC
CDR3aa: CATLTGESGYTF

d_gene: .
j_gene: TRBJ1-6
abundance: .
v_gene: TRBV6-5
CDR3nt: TGTGCCAGCAGTTACCGAGAACGGTCACCCCTCCACTTT
CDR3aa: CASSYRERSPLHF

d_gene: .
j_gene: TRBJ1-1
abundance: .
v_gene: TRBV6-6
CDR3nt: TGTGCCAGCAGTTACAGAGGGAGTGGCACTGAAGCTTTCTTT
CDR3aa: CASSYRGSGTEAFF

d_gene: .
j_gene: TRBJ1-2
abundance: .
v_gene: TRBV7-2
CDR3nt: TGTGCCAGCAGCTTAGCTACCGACAGATCCTACACCTTC
CDR3aa: CASSLATDRSYTF

d_gene: .
j_gene: TRBJ2-1
abundance: .
v_gene: TRBV29-1
CDR3nt: TGCAGCGTTTGGGTTCTTCGGGGGGAGCAGTTCTTC
CDR3aa: CSVWVLRGEQFF

d_gene: .
j_gene: TRBJ2-7
abundance: .
v_gene: TRBV12-3/TRBV12-4
CDR3nt: TGTGCCAGCAGTCCGTCCTACGAGCAGTACTTC
CDR3aa: CASSPSYEQYF

d_gene: .
j_gene: TRBJ1-4
abundance: .
v_gene: TRBV19
CDR3nt: TGTGCCACTTCCCGACAGACTAATGAAAAACTGTTTTTT
CDR3aa: CATSRQTNEKLFF

d_gene: TRBD2
j_gene: TRBJ2-5
abundance: once
v_gene: TRBV5-1
CDR3nt: TGCGCCAGCAGCGTGAGCGGGGGGCTGGGGGAGACCCAGTACTTC
CDR3aa: CASSVSGGLGETQYF

d_gene: .
j_gene: TRBJ1-4
abundance: once
v_gene: TRBV4-1
CDR3nt: TGCGCCAGCAGCCAAGGGTGGGGCACAAATGAAAAACTGTTTTTT
CDR3aa: CASSQGWGTNEKLFF

d_gene: .
j_gene: TRBJ1-6
abundance: .
v_gene: TRBV15
CDR3nt: TGTGCCACCAGCAGAGAGGGCAAACGCCTGTATAATTCACCCCTCCACTTT
CDR3aa: CATSREGKRLYNSPLHF

d_gene: TRBD1
j_gene: TRBJ2-1
abundance: .
v_gene: TRBV10-3
CDR3nt: TGTGCCATCAAGGACGAGACAGGGTACAATGAGCAGTTCTTC
CDR3aa: CAIKDETGYNEQFF

d_gene: .
j_gene: TRBJ1-1
abundance: .
v_gene: TRBV6-6
CDR3nt: TGTGCCAGCAGAAATCGGGGAGGCACTGAAGCTTTCTTT
CDR3aa: CASRNRGGTEAFF

d_gene: .
j_gene: TRBJ2-1
abundance: .
v_gene: TRBV13
CDR3nt: TGTGCCAGCAGCAAAGGGGTCCTAGACCCGGGTGAGCAGTTCTTC
CDR3aa: CASSKGVLDPGEQFF

d_gene: TRBD1
j_gene: TRBJ1-2
abundance: .
v_gene: TRBV12-3/TRBV12-4
CDR3nt: TGTGCCAGCAGTTTAGGACAGGGGGGCTACACCTTC
CDR3aa: CASSLGQGGYTF